This T cell receptor (beta chain) derives from a study of blood T cell repertoires in COVID-19. The germline CDR1 and CDR2 sequences are SNHLY and FYNNEI. Trimming stripped 6 bases from V and 5 bases from J, with 22 bases between. There are 16 residues in the CDR3. As originally analysed: Nucleated cell counts were estimated from reference gene primer amplification. The assay was immunoSEQ multiplex PCR, and TCRdb's table has in-frame clones only and misses some. That table is the source of V, J and clone size, and D and trimming were worked out from the DNA. The sample holds fewer than 250,000 clones; 65% to 90% are singletons and the top ten take less than 7.5%.

The specimen was peripheral blood. This TCR was recovered from a woman aged 50 to 60 with acute or convalescent COVID-19. This rearrangement joins TRBV2 to TRBJ2-5, with D maybe TRBD2 (6 bases). This chain's CDR3 is CASSTGPGPGRETQYF. The CDR3 bases are TGTGCCAGCAGCACCGGGCCGGGACCAGGGAGGGAGACCCAGTACTTC.